This TCR beta chain appears in the sequencing data of a study of early T cells in non-severe SARS-CoV-2 infection. The CDR3 contains 16 residues. CDR1 and CDR2 from the germline V gene are SGHDN and FVKESK. V lost 4 bases and J 5 bases, leaving 18 bases between the germline ends. TCRdb ran MiXCR on the 5' RACE reads and lists one entry per CDR3 protein. The sample shows around 94,000 distinct CDR3 sequences, about an eighth of them seen only once. This clonotype was observed at least ten times. This rearrangement joins TRBV14 to TRBJ2-1; D is unclear. This receptor was identified in an adult who was a healthcare worker with PCR-confirmed SARS-CoV-2 infection or an uninfected control (not recorded which). Sequencing input: whole blood. CDR3 region: CASSLTWSRKDNEQFF. The CDR3 DNA is TGTGCCAGCAGCCTGACCTGGAGCAGAAAAGACAATGAGCAGTTCTTC.